The 24 T cell receptor beta chains reported below all come from one sample, sequenced in a study of blood T cell repertoires in COVID-19. Sequencing used immunoSEQ multiplex PCR; TCRdb keeps in-frame clones, though not all of them. This table has 150,000 to 200,000 clones, about 85% appearing once. The source material was peripheral blood. These receptors all stem from a man in his sixties with active or convalescent COVID-19.

The chain is built from TRBV9 and TRBJ2-7, with a tentative D call TRBD1 (5 bases). The germline V and J ends were trimmed by 2 bases and 6 bases, with 12 bases remaining between them. The CDR3 runs 13 residues. Germline loops: CDR1 SGDLS, CDR2 YYNGEE. The CDR3 region is CASSVRLGVEQYF. CDR3 sequence (DNA): TGTGCCAGCAGCGTCAGATTAGGGGTCGAGCAGTACTTC. The entire variable domain, with the rest obtained from reference TRBV9 and TRBJ2-7, is as follows: DSGVTQTPKHLITATGQRVTLRCSPRSGDLSVYWYQQSLDQGLQFLIQYYNGEERAKGNILERFSAQQFPDLHSELNLSSLELGDSALYFCASSVRLGVEQYFGPGTRLTVT.

The genes are TRBV5-1 and TRBJ2-1, with 9 bases aligning to TRBD1. V trimming: 4 bases; J trimming: 3 bases; junction bases outside the gene matches: 5. Germline V gene data show CDR1 as SGHRS and CDR2 as YFSETQ. The length of the CDR3 is 15 residues. CDR3 bases: TGCGCCAGCAGCCCCGCGGGACAGGGCTACAATGAGCAGTTCTTC. Protein sequence: CASSPAGQGYNEQFF.

This clone was seen just once. The chain uses TRBV5-1 and TRBJ1-1; 7 positions agree with TRBD1. The length of the CDR3 is 15 residues. The ends lost 0 bases at V and 4 bases at J; junction bases unmatched: 6. Germline CDR1 reads SGHRS; CDR2 reads YFSETQ. The CDR3 reads CASSLGPGQFTEAFF. CDR3 DNA sequence: TGCGCCAGCAGCTTGGGGCCGGGACAGTTCACTGAAGCTTTCTTT. Combining the CDR3 with reference TRBV5-1 and TRBJ1-1 gives the whole variable domain KAGVTQTPRYLIKTRGQQVTLSCSPISGHRSVSWYQQTPGQGLQFLFEYFSETQRNKGNFPGRFSGRQFSNSRSEMNVSTLELGDSALYLCASSLGPGQFTEAFFGQGTRLTVV.

The rearrangement joins TRBV15 to TRBJ2-1; 10 nucleotides agree with TRBD2. CDR1 and CDR2 (germline): LNHNV, YYDKDF (reference sequence). The CDR3 runs to 15 residues. V lost 1 base and J lost 9; bases outside the gene matches: 6. In DNA, the CDR3 is TGTGCCACCAGCAGAGGTGGACTAGCGGTTAGTGAGCAGTTCTTC. Its translation is CATSRGGLAVSEQFF.

V usage is TRBV5-5 and J usage is TRBJ1-1; TRBD1 is a possible D gene (6 bases). Germline V CDR1 and CDR2: SGHKS, YYEKEE (reference sequence). There are 14 residues in the CDR3. V lost 4 bases, J lost 1 base, and 11 bases lay in between. The DNA for the CDR3 is TGTGCCAGCAGCCGGATGGGACAGAACACTGAAGCTTTCTTT. Amino acids: CASSRMGQNTEAFF. The full variable domain, rest sourced from reference TRBV5-5 and TRBJ1-1, is DAGVTQSPTHLIKTRGQQVTLRCSPISGHKSVSWYQQVLGQGPQFIFQYYEKEERGRGNFPDRFSARQFPNYSSELNVNALLLGDSALYLCASSRMGQNTEAFFGQGTRLTVV.

The chain uses TRBV5-5 and TRBJ1-4, with unresolved D. In germline, CDR1 is SGHKS, CDR2 YYEKEE (reference sequence). CDR3 length: 14 residues. With 0 bases removed from V and 14 bases from J, the gap between germline ends came to 17 bases. The DNA for the CDR3 is TGTGCCAGCAGCTTGGGCACGGACTCGAGGCGGCTGTTTTTT. Translating it yields CASSLGTDSRRLFF.

V gene TRBV24-1 combines with J gene TRBJ1-6; TRBD1 agrees at 9 bases. The CDR3 is made up of 15 amino acids. Unmatched junction bases numbered 11, after V lost 4 bases and J lost 14 bases. Germline V gives CDR1 KGHDR, CDR2 SFDVKD. Here the CDR3 reads CATSEGDRANSALHF. The CDR3 DNA reads as TGTGCCACCAGTGAAGGGGACAGGGCTAATTCGGCCCTCCACTTT.

The chain joins TRBV29-1 to TRBJ2-7; 10 nucleotides agree with TRBD1. V was pared by 7 bases and J by 7 bases, with 7 bases of the junction left unmatched. Germline CDR1 and CDR2: SQVTM and ANQGSEA. This CDR3 is built from 12 residues. This CDR3 is CSAGQGSGEQYF. The CDR3 DNA sequence: TGCAGCGCGGGACAGGGGTCGGGGGAGCAGTACTTC.

The chain is built from TRBV6-1 and TRBJ1-2; the match to TRBD1 covers 7 bases. CDR3 length: 13 residues. The germline gives CDR1 MNHNS, CDR2 SASEGT. The trim removed 3 bases at V and 3 bases at J, leaving 1 base unmatched. The CDR3 DNA is TGTGCCAGCAGTGACACAGGGGACTATGGCTACACCTTC. Its translation is CASSDTGDYGYTF.

The rearrangement joins TRBV21-1 to TRBJ2-2; no DNA check was done on the table's D call, TRBD2. TRBV21-1 is a pseudogene locus. The CDR3 totals 15 residues. CDR3 amino acids: CASSNLLADTGELFF. As DNA, the CDR3 is TGTGCCAGCAGCAACCTACTAGCCGACACCGGGGAGCTGTTTTTT.

The J gene is TRBJ1-5, the V gene TRBV19; 8 bases fit TRBD1. This CDR3 region has 15 residues. Germline V gene lookup returns CDR1 LNHDA and CDR2 SQIVND (reference sequence). V shed 3 bases, J shed 5 bases, and the junction held 6 bases outside the gene matches. CDR3 loop: CASSILDRDYQPQHF. CDR3 DNA sequence: TGTGCCAGTAGTATTCTGGACAGGGACTATCAGCCCCAGCATTTT.

This sequence joins TRBV2 and TRBJ2-3, with a possible D match to TRBD2 (5 bases). The V and J ends lost 6 bases and 3 bases respectively, with 13 bases between them. This CDR3 has 14 residues. Germline V gene data show CDR1 as SNHLY and CDR2 as FYNNEI. CDR3 nucleotides: TGTGCCAGCAGGGGAAGCGGCGGTACAGATACGCAGTATTTT. Protein product: CASRGSGGTDTQYF.

This chain uses TRBV11-3 with TRBJ2-3; perhaps TRBD2 as D (5 bases). This CDR3 is 13 amino acids long. Trimming removed 1 base at V and 6 bases at J, with 8 bases between. Germline V gene sequence: CDR1 SGHNT, CDR2 YENEEA. Written as DNA, the CDR3 is TGTGCCAGCAGCTTAGGCGAGGGTGATACGCAGTATTTT. This translates into CASSLGEGDTQYF.

The rearrangement links TRBV2 to TRBJ1-4; possible D gene TRBD1, 6 bases. Trimming removed 3 bases from V and 4 bases from J, with 9 bases in between. The CDR3 runs 14 residues. Germline values: CDR1 SNHLY, CDR2 FYNNEI. This CDR3 reads CASSEGAGNEKLFF. For the CDR3, the DNA is TGTGCCAGCAGTGAGGGGGCTGGTAATGAAAAACTGTTTTTT.

This chain joins TRBV5-5 and TRBJ2-3, with D possibly being TRBD2 (7 bases). Trimming left V 1 base short and J 15 bases short, with 12 bases between. Germline V gene data show CDR1 as SGHKS and CDR2 as YYEKEE (reference sequence). CDR3 length: 11 residues. The CDR3 spells CASSLRGAGYF. Written as DNA, the CDR3 is TGTGCCAGCAGCTTGCGGGGGGCGGGATATTTT.

This clone was recorded once. The V call is TRBV7-2, the J call TRBJ2-3, with 10 bases lining up with TRBD2. The CDR3 contains 16 residues. Germline V gives CDR1 SGHTA, CDR2 FQGNSA. Unmatched junction bases numbered 8, after V lost 2 bases and J lost 6 bases. The CDR3 region is CASSLQSGGGPDTQYF. The CDR3 nucleotides are TGTGCCAGCAGCTTACAGAGCGGGGGGGGTCCGGATACGCAGTATTTT.

The chain couples TRBV6-1 to TRBJ1-2; 8 bases fit TRBD1. The CDR3 extends over 15 amino acids. With 0 bases clipped from V and 3 bases from J, the junction kept 3 bases outside the gene matches. From germline, CDR1 is MNHNS and CDR2 SASEGT. This chain's CDR3 is CASSEAATGDYGYTF. CDR3 bases: TGTGCCAGCAGTGAAGCGGCGACAGGGGACTATGGCTACACCTTC.

V gene TRBV2 combines with J gene TRBJ1-5; D is ambiguous. In germline, CDR1 is SNHLY, CDR2 FYNNEI. This CDR3 is 13 amino acids long. The V gene lost 4 bases and the J gene lost 5 bases, with 9 bases spanning the gap. The CDR3: CASSGEAYQPQHF. CDR3 nucleotide sequence: TGTGCCAGCAGTGGAGAGGCATATCAGCCCCAGCATTTT.

This chain links TRBV3-1 (or the pseudogene TRBV3-2) with TRBJ2-5, with D possibly matching TRBD2 (5 bases). V gave up 1 base and J gave up 8 bases, with 14 bases separating them. There are 14 residues in the CDR3. Germline values: CDR1 LGHDT, CDR2 YNNKEL (reference sequence). The CDR3 is CASSQGLGESTQYF. The CDR3 DNA sequence: TGTGCCAGCAGCCAAGGGCTTGGGGAGAGCACCCAGTACTTC.

The chain recombines TRBV7-2 with TRBJ1-2; D is possibly TRBD1 (5 bases). The CDR3 totals 15 residues. The V gene lost 5 bases and the J gene lost 7 bases, with 20 bases spanning the gap. CDR1 is SGHTA, CDR2 FQGNSA, per germline. In DNA form, the CDR3 reads TGTGCCAGCAGCCACGCCCGCCGTGGGGGGTTTGGCTACACCTTC. It is translated as CASSHARRGGFGYTF.

The V call is TRBV5-4, the J call TRBJ1-2, with D uncertain. V was cut by 4 bases and J by 1 base, with 14 bases left in between. CDR1 is SGHNT, CDR2 YYREEE, per germline (reference sequence). This CDR3 is 15 amino acids long. CDR3 sequence reads: CASSAPLRNNYGYTF. CDR3 coding DNA: TGTGCCAGCAGCGCACCACTCAGGAATAACTATGGCTACACCTTC.

This rearrangement joins TRBV4-1 to TRBJ1-6; 9 bases are a match to TRBD1. Germline CDR1 MGHRA, CDR2 YSYEKL. Trimming took 1 base from V and 10 from J; bases not matched to a gene: 5. The CDR3 extends over 15 amino acids. This CDR3 reads CASSQVGTGSSPLHF. The CDR3, as DNA: TGCGCCAGCAGCCAAGTTGGGACAGGGAGCTCACCCCTCCACTTT.

The V gene is TRBV24-1, the J gene TRBJ1-2; D is unresolved. The CDR3 sequence is 16 residues long. V was trimmed by 1 base and J by 0 bases, leaving 11 bases between them. Looked up from germline, CDR1 is KGHDR and CDR2 is SFDVKD. Here the CDR3 reads CATSDFPATSNYGYTF. In DNA, the CDR3 is TGTGCCACCAGTGATTTTCCTGCCACTTCTAACTATGGCTACACCTTC.

This clone has just one count. V usage is TRBV9 and J usage is TRBJ2-2; D is possibly TRBD2 (7 bases). CDR1 and CDR2 (germline): SGDLS, YYNGEE. V was shortened by 0 bases and J by 7 bases, with 19 bases between the two germline ends. The CDR3 is made up of 17 amino acids. The CDR3 here is CASSVESGRGAIGELFF. The CDR3 DNA reads as TGTGCCAGCAGCGTAGAATCCGGTCGGGGGGCGATCGGGGAGCTGTTTTTT.